This is a list of T cell receptor beta chains from one sample in a study of blood T cells in healthy people across ages. In TCRdb, the 5' RACE reads were re-called with MiXCR into one record per CDR3 protein. The table lists about 650,000 distinct CDR3 sequences, roughly half of them singletons. Material for sequencing was blood. These receptors came from a woman at least 80 years old in good health. The CDR3 runs from the conserved cysteine through the conserved F or W. The D gene is left open where the match is weak. Part of the rows lack a size; the others show once, few, many or a class for expanded clones.

d_call clone_size j_call v_call cdr3_aa cdr3_nt
. . TRBJ2-1 TRBV20-1 CSASRQAGEYNEQFF TGCAGTGCTAGCAGACAGGCGGGGGAGTACAATGAGCAGTTCTTC
. many TRBJ2-7 TRBV14 CASSLKLDSYIYEQYF TGTGCCAGCAGCCTAAAGTTGGACAGCTACATCTACGAGCAGTACTTC
TRBD2 . TRBJ2-7 TRBV27 CASSFTRTSGSHYEQYF TGTGCCAGCAGTTTTACCAGGACTAGCGGGAGCCACTACGAGCAGTACTTC
. . TRBJ1-4 TRBV7-9 CASNPGGSDEKLFF TGTGCCAGCAACCCCGGAGGGAGTGATGAAAAACTGTTTTTT
. once TRBJ1-1 TRBV12-3/TRBV12-4 CASSLRRGTGVGGAFF TGTGCCAGCTCTCTCCGGCGGGGGACGGGCGTCGGCGGAGCTTTCTTT
. . TRBJ1-5 TRBV2 CASRVDSYSNQPQHF TGTGCCAGCAGGGTGGACAGTTATAGCAATCAGCCCCAGCATTTT
TRBD2 . TRBJ2-1 TRBV20-1 CSAPTSGGAIEQFF TGCAGTGCCCCGACTAGCGGGGGGGCGATTGAGCAGTTCTTC
. many TRBJ2-1 TRBV4-1 CASSQDSGRSYNEQFF TGCGCCAGCAGCCAAGATTCGGGGAGATCGTACAATGAGCAGTTCTTC
. . TRBJ2-1 TRBV4-1 CASSQDSYDRRGTVGNEQFF TGCGCCAGCAGCCAAGATTCCTACGACCGGAGGGGGACAGTCGGCAATGAGCAGTTCTTC
TRBD1 many TRBJ2-5 TRBV20-1 CSAHPGTGARETQYF TGCAGTGCTCATCCCGGGACAGGGGCTCGAGAGACCCAGTACTTC
. few TRBJ2-1 TRBV9 CASSVAPGALNNEQFF TGTGCCAGCAGCGTAGCGCCAGGGGCCCTTAACAATGAGCAGTTCTTC
. few TRBJ2-1 TRBV12-3/TRBV12-4 CASSLAESTEQFF TGTGCCAGCAGTTTAGCGGAGTCCACTGAGCAGTTCTTC
. . TRBJ1-3 TRBV18 CACSPGHSGNTIYF TGTGCCTGCTCACCGGGTCACTCTGGAAACACCATATATTTT
. few TRBJ2-1 TRBV18 CASSPGGPGNNEQFF TGTGCCAGCTCACCAGGAGGCCCGGGGAACAATGAGCAGTTCTTC
TRBD1 . TRBJ1-2 TRBV12-3/TRBV12-4 CASRTTGGGSSGYTF TGTGCCAGCAGGACGACAGGGGGCGGCTCTAGTGGCTACACCTTC